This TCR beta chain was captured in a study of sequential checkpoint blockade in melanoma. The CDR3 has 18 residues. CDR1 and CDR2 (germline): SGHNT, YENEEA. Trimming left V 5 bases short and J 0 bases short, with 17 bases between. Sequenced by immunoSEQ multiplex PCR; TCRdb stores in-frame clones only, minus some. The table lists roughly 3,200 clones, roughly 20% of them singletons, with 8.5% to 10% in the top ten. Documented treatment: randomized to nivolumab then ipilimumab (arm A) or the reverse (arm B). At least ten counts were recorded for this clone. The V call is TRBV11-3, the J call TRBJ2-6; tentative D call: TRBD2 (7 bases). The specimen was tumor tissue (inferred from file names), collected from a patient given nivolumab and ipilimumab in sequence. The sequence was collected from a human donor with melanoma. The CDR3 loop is CASSRRGQVISGANVLTF. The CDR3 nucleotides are TGTGCCAGCAGCCGGCGGGGGCAAGTAATCTCTGGGGCCAACGTCCTGACTTTC.